This TCR beta chain was identified in a study of yellow fever vaccine responses in identical twins. Study conclusions and caveats: Twins showed a vaccine T cell response that reportedly seemed partly convergent, partly personalized.

For this clonotype: Its antigen is not known.

Germline V lookup: CDR1 SGHNT, CDR2 YENEEA. The CDR3 loop spans 12 amino acids. Between the trimmed V and J ends, which lost 1 base and 5 bases, there was a span of 6 bases. Using its own MiXCR run on the RT-PCR reads, TCRdb lists one record per CDR3 protein. Of under 20,000 distinct CDR3 sequences in the sample, approximately 70% were seen once. The sequence was obtained from a woman under 30 who received the yellow fever vaccine. This sequence joins TRBV11-3 and TRBJ2-7; D gene unclear. The source was T cells from blood (PBMCs), unsorted or a sorted subset (not recorded which), collected before or after yellow fever vaccination (not recorded which). The CDR3 is CASSLVGNEQYF. DNA of the CDR3: TGTGCCAGCAGCTTAGTCGGAAACGAGCAGTACTTC.